The 17 T cell receptor beta chains given below trace back to one sample, sequenced in a study of T cells in Graves' hyperthyroidism and ophthalmopathy. Amplification of TCR beta CDR3 regions used RNA as the template. First-round RT-PCR with HTBI primers amplified the TCR CDR3 region. MiXCR was run by TCRdb on the multiplex PCR reads, yielding one entry per CDR3 protein. The table shows about 360,000 distinct CDR3 sequences, with approximately 13% occurring only once. Material for sequencing was blood. Source of these receptors: a woman under 30 with Graves' hyperthyroidism.

This chain uses TRBV6-9 with TRBJ1-2; a weak D match, TRBD1 (6 bases). Germline V CDR1 and CDR2: MNHGY, SVAAGI. This CDR3 has 13 residues. V lost 4 bases to trimming and J lost 6 bases, with 12 bases between them. The CDR3 region is CASSSQGFDGYTF. DNA of the CDR3: TGTGCCAGCAGTTCTCAGGGGTTCGATGGCTACACCTTC.

This clonotype was counted at least ten times. The chain combines TRBV27 with TRBJ1-3; TRBD1 matches at 8 bases. The V and J ends lost 5 bases and 7 bases, in that order; junction bases with no gene match: 7. This CDR3 has 14 amino acids. CDR1 and CDR2 from the germline V gene are MNHEY and SMNVEV (reference sequence). The CDR3 bases are TGTGCCAGCAGTCCCGGGACAGGCCTGAACACCATATATTTT. Protein sequence: CASSPGTGLNTIYF.

This clonotype was detected many times. The chain joins TRBV12-3 or TRBV12-4 to TRBJ2-7; possibly TRBD2 for D (5 bases). V lost 2 bases, J lost 5 bases, and 10 bases lay in between. This CDR3 comprises 13 residues. CDR3: CASSLSRRNEQYF. The CDR3 nucleotides are TGTGCCAGCAGTTTATCCAGGAGGAACGAGCAGTACTTC.

This clonotype was seen at least ten times. The chain combines TRBV28 with TRBJ1-5; D remains ambiguous. Germline V CDR1 and CDR2: MDHEN, SYDVKM. Trimming pared 6 bases from V and 6 bases from J, leaving 24 bases between. This CDR3 has 17 residues. The CDR3 nucleotides are TGTGCCAGCAGACCATCCTATTTGTTTAAAGTCGGTCAGCCCCAGCATTTT. Translated: CASRPSYLFKVGQPQHF.

The rearrangement uses TRBV28 and TRBJ2-1; D remains ambiguous. V was trimmed by 5 bases and J by 0 bases, leaving 8 bases between them. Germline CDR1 MDHEN, CDR2 SYDVKM. This CDR3 is built from 14 residues. The CDR3 coding sequence is TGTGCCAGCAGTCAACTGAGCTCCTACAATGAGCAGTTCTTC. Amino acids: CASSQLSSYNEQFF.

At least ten counts were recorded for this clonotype. V is TRBV10-3 and J is TRBJ2-3; D might be TRBD1 or TRBD2, each matching 5 bases. V was shortened by 2 bases and J by 5 bases, with 11 bases between the two germline ends. Per the germline V gene, CDR1 is ENHRY and CDR2 is SYGVKD. CDR3 size: 14 residues. DNA of the CDR3: TGTGCCATCAGTGAGATGGGGGAAGGAGATACGCAGTATTTT. Translation: CAISEMGEGDTQYF.

This rearrangement joins TRBV11-1 to TRBJ1-1, with 7 bases that match TRBD1. Germline V lookup: CDR1 SGHAT, CDR2 FQDESV (reference sequence). The CDR3 runs 13 residues. With 2 bases clipped from V and 6 bases from J, the junction kept 3 bases outside the gene matches. The CDR3 region is CASSLTGQPEAFF. Here the CDR3 DNA reads TGTGCCAGCAGCTTAACGGGACAGCCTGAAGCTTTCTTT.

This clonotype appeared many times. DNA for the CDR3: TGCAGTGCTAGAGATCCGGGGGACCAAGAGACCCAGTACTTC. This codes for CSARDPGDQETQYF. This rearrangement joins TRBV20-1 to TRBJ2-5; weak D call: TRBD2 (6 bases). V lost 0 bases, J lost 0 bases, and 8 bases lay in between. This CDR3 contains 14 residues. Germline CDR1 DFQATT, CDR2 SNEGSKA (reference sequence).

This clonotype was seen at least ten times. V usage is TRBV3-1 and J usage is TRBJ2-3; D possibly matches TRBD1 or TRBD2 (5 bases each). Germline CDR1 is LGHDT and CDR2 is YNNKEL (reference sequence). V gave up 0 bases and J gave up 0 bases, with 22 bases separating them. The CDR3 totals 20 residues. CDR3 DNA: TGTGCCAGCAGCCAAGATCTTCAGCTCGACGGGGCAACTAGCACAGATACGCAGTATTTT. Translation: CASSQDLQLDGATSTDTQYF.

V is TRBV15 and J is TRBJ2-5; 8 bases map to TRBD2. Trimming at V came to 6 bases and at J to 5 bases, leaving 8 bases not matched to a gene. Germline V gene lookup returns CDR1 LNHNV and CDR2 YYDKDF (reference sequence). The CDR3 has 14 amino acids. The CDR3 DNA sequence: TGTGCCACCAGTGACGGGGGGGCCGGTGAGACCCAGTACTTC. Its translation is CATSDGGAGETQYF.

About this clonotype itself: A much larger clone lies a single base off, so this may be a read error. This chain joins TRBV20-1 and TRBJ2-3; D perhaps matches TRBD1 (6 bases). CDR1 and CDR2 (germline): DFQATT, SNEGSKA (reference sequence). Trimming pared 5 bases from V and 2 bases from J, leaving 17 bases between. This CDR3 is 15 amino acids long. Written as DNA, the CDR3 is TGCAGTGCTCAGAGGGACAATCTAAACACAGATACGCAGTATTTT. This sequence encodes CSAQRDNLNTDTQYF.

This chain joins TRBV19 and TRBJ2-1; perhaps TRBD2 as D (6 bases). Per the germline V gene, CDR1 is LNHDA and CDR2 is SQIVND (reference sequence). The germline V and J ends were trimmed by 10 bases and 0 bases, with 13 bases remaining between them. The CDR3 runs to 14 residues. The CDR3 spells CATRAGYSYNEQFF. CDR3 in DNA: TGTGCCACGAGGGCGGGGTACTCCTACAATGAGCAGTTCTTC.

There are many counts of this clonotype. The chain employs TRBV7-2 and TRBJ2-3; the D is unclear. This CDR3 contains 13 residues. Germline CDR1 SGHTA, CDR2 FQGNSA. Trimming left V 4 bases short and J 0 bases short, with 5 bases between. CDR3 DNA: TGTGCCAGCAGCTCCCCTAGCACAGATACGCAGTATTTT. It specifies CASSSPSTDTQYF.

The V and J genes are TRBV19 and TRBJ1-1, with 9 bases matching TRBD1. The V and J ends lost 7 bases and 0 bases, in that order; junction bases with no gene match: 3. Germline assignment: CDR1 LNHDA and CDR2 SQIVND (reference sequence). The CDR3 runs to 14 residues. In nucleotides, the CDR3 is TGTGCCAGTATTGGGACAGGGATGAACACTGAAGCTTTCTTT. Its protein product is CASIGTGMNTEAFF.

This clonotype has ten or more counts. The V call is TRBV19, the J call TRBJ1-5; 8 bases are a match to TRBD1. Germline CDR1 LNHDA, CDR2 SQIVND (reference sequence). Trimming removed 8 bases from V and 2 bases from J; junction bases left unmatched: 11. The CDR3 has 16 residues. CDR3 in amino acids: CASSGQATFGNQPQHF. CDR3 DNA sequence: TGTGCCAGTTCGGGACAGGCGACTTTTGGCAATCAGCCCCAGCATTTT.

This clonotype appeared a few times. This sequence joins TRBV28 and TRBJ1-4; the D gene is possibly TRBD1 (6 bases). Germline V gene sequence: CDR1 MDHEN, CDR2 SYDVKM. The V gene lost 8 bases and the J gene lost 8 bases, with 18 bases spanning the gap. CDR3 length equals 14 residues. DNA for the CDR3: TGTGCCAGCCATAACCCCGGGACAATCGAAAAACTGTTTTTT. Amino acid sequence: CASHNPGTIEKLFF.

The table lists this clonotype with many counts. The chain couples TRBV30 to TRBJ1-3; no firm D call. This CDR3 has 11 residues. V lost 7 bases, J lost 0 bases, and 4 bases lay in between. Per the germline V gene, CDR1 is GTSNPN and CDR2 is SVGIG (reference sequence). The CDR3 sequence: CAFLSGNTIYF. CDR3 coding DNA: TGTGCCTTCCTCTCTGGAAACACCATATATTTT.